The sequence of this T cell receptor (beta chain) was determined in a study of control samples from healthy donors and cancer patients (TCRdb year 2020). The library was produced with the immunoSEQ multiplex PCR assay. Sourced from immuneACCESS, this table was stored by TCRdb with only in-frame sequences that have V and J called. A share of the clones is absent; for the studies checked, an unresolved V gene accounts for under half, and the remainder has no known explanation. The sample records about 140,000 clones, just under 95% of which are singletons. Of the sample, about 11% falls within the top ten clones. Remarks on this clone: There is no known antigen for this receptor. Within one base of it there is no much larger clone, and no base qualities were kept.

Reading the germline V gene (reference sequence) gives CDR1 SGHKS and CDR2 YYEKEE. V was cut back by 2 bases and J by 0 bases, leaving a gap of 15 bases between them. From its cysteine to its phenylalanine, the CDR3 spans 16 amino acids. Just CDR3 DNA is preserved here, 48 bases in frame from base 1. This receptor chain uses TRBV5-5 and TRBJ2-7, with the D gene too uncertain to name. The material sequenced was blood. The clonotype was recovered from a man aged 25 to 40 in good health. The CDR3 has the sequence CASSFPPSAVSYEQYF. In nucleotide form, the sequence is TGTGCCAGCAGCTTCCCCCCCAGCGCCGTCTCCTACGAGCAGTACTTC.